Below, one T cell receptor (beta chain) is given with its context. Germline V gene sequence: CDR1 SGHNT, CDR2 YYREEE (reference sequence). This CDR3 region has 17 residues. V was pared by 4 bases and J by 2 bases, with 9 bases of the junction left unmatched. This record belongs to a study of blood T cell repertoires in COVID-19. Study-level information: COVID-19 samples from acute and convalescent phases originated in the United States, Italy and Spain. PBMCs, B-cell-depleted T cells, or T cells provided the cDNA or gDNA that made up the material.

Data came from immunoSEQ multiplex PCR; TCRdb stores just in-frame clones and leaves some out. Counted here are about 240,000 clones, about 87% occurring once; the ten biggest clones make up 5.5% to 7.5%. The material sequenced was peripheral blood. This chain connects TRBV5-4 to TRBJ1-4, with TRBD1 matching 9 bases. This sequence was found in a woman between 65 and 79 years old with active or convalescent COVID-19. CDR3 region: CASSTGGAQGTNEKLFF. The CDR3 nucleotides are TGTGCCAGCAGCACAGGGGGCGCGCAGGGCACTAATGAAAAACTGTTTTTT.